This T cell receptor (beta chain) comes out of a study of cytomegalovirus exposure and HLA in healthy donors (dated by TCRdb to 2015 to 2018). Turning to the overall study: An earlier analysis of some 500 of the donors reported more than 250 Gb of sequence data and 117 million unique TCR beta sequences from 150 million to 200 million T cells. An early release that covered about 600 HLA-typed donors contained around 300 gigabases of sequencing data and some 87 million unique TCR sequences. Of the 300 to 500 genotyped donors, less than 85% were placed in the genetic ancestry cluster associated with self-reported Caucasian donors. The study aimed to test whether signatures of past pathogen exposure could be identified by cataloging public T cell receptors. The study used immunosequencing to profile the T cell repertoires of 600 to 850 subjects and linked those repertoires to cytomegalovirus serostatus. A separate validation cohort of over 95 different subjects was used in addition to the roughly 700-subject first cohort. To predict cytomegalovirus infection status, the study brought together high-throughput TCR immunosequencing, statistical association of individual TCRs with disease status, and machine learning. In a later analysis, previously published TCR beta repertoires from hundreds of donors were re-analyzed and high-resolution HLA genotyping was added so that TCR occurrence patterns could be studied. In the later analysis, no new phenotypic data were used to find candidate immune exposures; instead, reliance was placed on TCR beta sequences and their occurrence across donors. To decide whether each TCR beta V gene segment behaved as functional or pseudogenic, an earlier analysis of approximately 600 of the donors relied on high-throughput TCR beta sequencing. Donor age, sex, ethnicity and CMV serostatus were collected together with the repertoire data. In a later genetic analysis, genome-wide SNP genotypes for about three fifths of the 666 donors were used, and that subset was treated as a discovery cohort. Every repertoire in the discovery cohort had been generated on one and the same sequencing platform. Class I and class II HLA loci were covered by the typing at four-digit resolution. Typing coverage varied by locus: roughly 620-640 donors for A, B, C, DRB1 and DQB1; 500 to 550 for DQA1; about 590 for DPA1; around 450 for DPB1. About five DR-DQ haplotypes were treated as single units for association and clustering because of strong linkage in the cohort. On average, over 200,000 unique TCR beta nucleotide sequences were sequenced per donor among some 430 genotyped donors of the cohort, with roughly 19% of those sequences being non-productive. The study at large found these results: When HLA alleles, especially DR and DQ, strongly co-occurred, attributing TCR associations to individual alleles was difficult. At a false discovery rate of 0.05, a later analysis linked under 20,000 TCR beta sequences to specific HLA alleles. A later analysis found that most CMV-associated TCR beta chains appeared HLA-restricted, with HLA associations seemingly driven largely by CMV exposure. This cohort had only TCR beta chains sequenced, and the lack of alpha or paired-chain data limited which features could be detected. The 87-base-pair reads could not distinguish some IMGT-functional V segments, including TRBV6-2 and TRBV6-3, so those segments were excluded. In an earlier analysis of about 600 of the donors, most TCR beta V segments appeared in productive rearrangements about 90% or about 30% of the time, broadly matching IMGT annotations. The sequencing pipeline was judged likely to have produced a cluster of highly shared sequence variants as a technical artifact. Cytomegalovirus status was reported to be diagnosed by the classifier with high specificity and sensitivity in both the original and validation cohorts. The study gave a list of some 150 TCR beta chains associated with cytomegalovirus. A further reported finding was that TCR beta sequences accurately predicted the HLA-A and HLA-B alleles for most subjects in the first cohort. A later analysis found that HLA-associated TCR beta chains were more clonally expanded and had lower generation probabilities than equally common non-associated chains. Immune exposure information for the cohort was limited to CMV serostatus. A later genetic analysis reported fewer N-insertions in productive TCRs among donors in an Asian-associated ancestry cluster than the roughly 700-donor mean. Because counts were too low, 15 to 20 rarely observed V segments, including chromosome 9 orphons, were excluded from the earlier analysis of some 540 of the donors. Several of the top co-occurrence clusters appeared to be linked to parvovirus B19, influenza, CMV and Epstein-Barr virus, according to a later analysis. An association between a missense DCLRE1C variant and V-gene and J-gene trimming of TCR beta chains was found in a later genetic analysis and replicated in an independent cohort. The authors suggested that the approach could potentially be generalized to other disease states and immunological phenotypes. According to a later analysis, TCR association rates differed among HLA loci, with DRB1 alleles showing the most associated TCRs and HLA-C alleles showing the fewest. In vitro tests confirmed that a few of the cytomegalovirus-associated TCR beta chains recognize cytomegalovirus antigens. Correlated functional status among segregating V segments might reflect linkage disequilibrium, but an unknown experimental factor could not be ruled out. Because HLA typing was unavailable for some donors at each locus, only the typed subset was used in association tests. Presence/absence analyses assumed roughly uniform sequencing depth across donors, an assumption that may not hold. While some public TCRs were present in many individuals, most TCR sequences turned up only very rarely across donors.

The CDR3 runs 16 amino acids, cysteine and phenylalanine included. CDR3 DNA only is kept here, 48 bases in frame from base 1. For CDR1 and CDR2, the germline V gene lists MDHEN and SYDVKM. Here V drops 6 bases and J drops 7 bases, and the junction holds 15 bases not matched to any gene. With respect to this clone: This clone's antigen is unknown.

The cohort was made up of roughly 670 healthy bone marrow donors. At the time of sampling, every cohort member was nominally healthy, though immune exposures that went unrecorded were likely present. The donor was CMV seropositive and belonged to the group of some 290 seropositive cohort members. A peripheral blood sample was provided by each donor, and peripheral blood mononuclear cells were used for TCR beta sequencing. The Qiagen DNeasy Blood Extraction Kit was used to extract genomic DNA from the blood cell samples. The library was generated by the immunoSEQ multiplex PCR assay. The multiplex PCR relied on a mix of 60 forward primers for TCR Vbeta segments and 13 reverse primers for TCR Jbeta segments. The CDR3 region of rearranged TCR beta genes was amplified from genomic DNA by a multiplex PCR assay. Amplified TCR beta libraries were sequenced as 87-base-pair reads on the Illumina HiSeq System. On the study's bioinformatics: Across the 640 or so repertoires, a later analysis counted some 81 million unique TCR beta chains, 9.5 million to 13 million of which were shared by at least two donors. Raw reads were error-corrected and collapsed into unique sequences by a nearest-neighbor algorithm in which closely related sequences were merged to remove PCR and sequencing errors. To assign V, D and J gene segments, CDR3 sequences were aligned to IMGT reference sequences. For a sequence to be retained, a match of at least six nucleotides to both a V gene segment and a J gene segment was required. A rearrangement was called productive if the CDR3 had no stop codons and remained in frame with V and J, and every other rearrangement was called non-productive. CDR3 was defined by IMGT convention, running from the second conserved V-encoded cysteine to the conserved J-encoded phenylalanine. In an earlier analysis of around 540 of the donors, sequences lacking an unambiguous match to a single V gene segment were excluded. An earlier analysis of several hundred of the donors called V segments functional above 56.7% productive rearrangements and segregating when the between-donor standard deviation exceeded 5%. A statistical classification framework was built for diagnosing cytomegalovirus status from the catalog of TCR beta chain sequences. In a later analysis, TCR nucleotide sequences were compared against IMGT/GENE-DB human TR gene sequences so that V and J genes could be assigned. In a later analysis, CDR3 sequences and most-parsimonious VDJ recombination scenarios were assigned using the TCRdist pipeline. In a later analysis, each TCR beta chain was defined by its CDR3 amino acid sequence together with its V-gene family, and reads without a unique V-gene family were excluded. In a later analysis, 450 to 600 highly shared, low-generation-probability nucleotide sequences were removed to address suspected cross-contamination and a sequencing artifact. A later analysis calculated a clonal expansion index for each public chain from normalized within-repertoire ranks of inferred template counts. In a later analysis, generation probabilities were computed with a VDJ recombination model fitted to out-of-frame rearrangements, and the resulting probabilities were checked against IGoR. In a later analysis, hypergeometric tests were used to score TCR-TCR, TCR-HLA and TCR-CMV co-occurrence, with a repertoire-size bias correction applied to TCR pairs. A later analysis estimated false discovery rates by permuting HLA or CMV assignments 20 times. In a later analysis, co-occurring TCRs were grouped using DBSCAN, and TCRdist sequence similarity was added for clustering within HLA-allele-positive subsets. Repertoires with fewer than 30,000 or more than 120,000 public chains, plus five repertoires with anomalous nucleotide sharing, were excluded from co-occurrence clustering. Not all clones reach the TCRdb copy of this immuneACCESS table, which keeps in-frame sequences only. Checked studies attribute under half of the gap to unresolved V genes and leave the rest unexplained. The D gene and trimming were derived from the DNA, and the V and J assignments and clone size from that table. The sample's records list about 77,000 clones. The ten largest clonotypes hold around 13% of the sample.

The sequence joins TRBV28 to TRBJ2-7; TRBD1 lines up with 10 middle nucleotides. The clonotype was recovered from a man aged 50 to 59 in good health and CMV-seropositive. The sequenced material came from PBMCs. The CDR3 corresponds to CASRSRGTGVLGEQYF. The base sequence is TGTGCCAGCAGGTCTCGAGGGACAGGGGTTTTGGGGGAGCAGTACTTC.